Many counts were recorded for the clone carrying this T cell receptor (beta chain). What it binds is unknown. It was with unique molecular identifiers that the TCRbeta library was prepared. TCRdb processed the PCR reads anew with MiXCR; each CDR3 protein has one entry. The sample records 500,000 to 750,000 distinct CDR3 sequences, roughly 13% being singletons. Losses at the gene ends were 0 bases for V and 0 bases for J; bases not matched to a gene: 4. CDR3 length: 17 amino acids. Looked up from germline, CDR1 is MDHEN and CDR2 is SYDVKM. The data were taken from a study of T-cell reconstitution after alpha-beta-depleted transplantation in children. Broader study findings: Approximately two months post-transplant, alpha-beta T cells reportedly originated from several hundred expanded graft clones. Surviving recipient T cells and thymic progenitors accounted for the high day-60 TCRbeta diversity observed in some patients.

This sequence was found in a male patient aged 10-17 years who had a stem cell transplant for acute myeloid leukemia, so the T cells may come from the graft donor. This sample comprised PBMCs, mostly from graft donor cells, obtained 360 days after TCRalphabeta/CD19-depleted stem cell transplant. This chain connects TRBV28 to TRBJ2-7; 11 bases align to TRBD2. This CDR3 is CASSLWGLAEISYEQYF. DNA of the CDR3: TGTGCCAGCAGTTTATGGGGACTAGCGGAAATCTCCTACGAGCAGTACTTC.